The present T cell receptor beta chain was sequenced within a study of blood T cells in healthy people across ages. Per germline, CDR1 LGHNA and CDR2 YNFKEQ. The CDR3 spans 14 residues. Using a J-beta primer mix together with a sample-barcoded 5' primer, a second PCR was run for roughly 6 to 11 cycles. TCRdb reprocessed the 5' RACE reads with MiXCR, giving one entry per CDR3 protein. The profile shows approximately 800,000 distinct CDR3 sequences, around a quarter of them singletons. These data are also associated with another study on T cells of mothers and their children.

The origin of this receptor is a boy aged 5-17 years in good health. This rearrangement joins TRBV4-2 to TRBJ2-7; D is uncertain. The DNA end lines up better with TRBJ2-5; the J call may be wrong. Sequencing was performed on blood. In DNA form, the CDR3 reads TGTGCCAGCAGCCAAGAAAGGTTCCAAGAGACCCAGTACTTC. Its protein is CASSQERFQETQYF.